The source of this TCR beta chain is a study of CD8 T cells in Susac syndrome. The study sequenced TCR beta in blood CD8+ and CD4+ T cells. The multiple sclerosis controls comprised treatment-naive patients whose relapsing-remitting disease was stable or active. CDR3 length: 14 amino acids. Germline V gene data show CDR1 as ENHRY and CDR2 as SYGVKD. V was cut by 5 bases and J by 2 bases, with 13 bases left in between. It was with random hexamers that about 0.45 to 1 ug RNA was reverse transcribed. The CDR3 of TCR beta was amplified by immunoSEQ multiplex PCR across 54 Vbeta and 13 Jbeta. One entry per CDR3 protein results from TCRdb running MiXCR on the immunoSEQ multiplex PCR reads. The table shows roughly 150,000 distinct CDR3 sequences, with about 94% occurring only once.

The source is a human donor with multiple sclerosis. Sequenced input: CD8+ T cells from PBMCs. The J gene is TRBJ2-7, the V gene TRBV10-3; D is unresolved. The CDR3 sequence: CAISRSSSTYEQYF. The DNA of the CDR3 is TGTGCCATCAGTCGATCCTCCAGTACCTACGAGCAGTACTTC.